This T cell receptor (beta chain) appears in the sequencing data of a study of blood T cell repertoires in COVID-19. Turning to the study itself: There were acute and convalescent COVID-19 samples, and they came from the United States, Italy and Spain. PBMCs, B-cell-depleted T cells, or T cells provided the cDNA or gDNA that made up the material.

This CDR3 is built from 15 residues. Between the trimmed V and J ends, which lost 6 bases and 4 bases, there was a span of 16 bases. Germline V gene sequence: CDR1 MNHEY, CDR2 SVGEGT. This clone was seen a single time. Sequenced by immunoSEQ multiplex PCR; TCRdb stores in-frame clones only, minus some. The sample has some 29,000 clones, about 89% seen once; the top ten hold more than 9%. The sequencing input was peripheral blood. The rearrangement links TRBV6-2 or TRBV6-3 to TRBJ2-1; tentative D call: TRBD1 (5 bases). The clonotype comes from a human donor in a cohort sampled during active COVID-19. The CDR3 region has the DNA TGTGCCAGCAGCCCACAAAGGGGCAGGTACAATGAGCAGTTCTTC. It is translated as CASSPQRGRYNEQFF.